Listed below are T cell receptor beta chains from one sample, sequenced in a study of blood T cell repertoires in COVID-19. TCRdb keeps only in-frame clones here, not all; method: immunoSEQ multiplex PCR. This table has 430,000 or so clones, around 87% appearing once. Material for sequencing was PBMCs or T cells enriched from blood (not recorded which). These receptor sequences come from a woman between 40 and 55 years old who had recovered from COVID-19. Each CDR3 is given with its conserved first and last residue. D genes are given only for firm matches. Expanded clones get a size class; other rows say once, few or many, or leave the size out.

TRBD2	TRBJ2-3	NA	TRBV19	TGTGCCAGTAGTATCGGCGGGGGACTCACAGATACGCAGTATTTT	CASSIGGGLTDTQYF
NA	TRBJ1-2	NA	TRBV15	TGTGCCACCAGCTATAGATGGCGGGGGTCACCCTATGGTGGCTACACCTTC	CATSYRWRGSPYGGYTF
NA	TRBJ1-2	NA	TRBV13	TGTGCCAGCAGCTTATTTCGGTCTAACTATGGCTACACCTTC	CASSLFRSNYGYTF
TRBD1	TRBJ1-2	NA	TRBV9	TGTGCCAGCAGCGTAGGTCCAGGGGGGACCTATGGCTACACCTTC	CASSVGPGGTYGYTF
NA	TRBJ1-1	NA	TRBV11-2	TGTGCCAGCAGCTTAGCAGGGAATAAGAACACTGAAGCTTTCTTT	CASSLAGNKNTEAFF
TRBD1	TRBJ1-6	NA	TRBV9	TGTGCCAGCAGTTTCCGGGACAGGGGTAATTCACCCCTCCACTTT	CASSFRDRGNSPLHF
TRBD2	TRBJ2-1	NA	TRBV6-5	TGTGCCAGCAGTTACCTGAGCGGGGATAATGAGCAGTTCTTC	CASSYLSGDNEQFF
NA	TRBJ2-6	NA	TRBV9	TGTGCCAGCAGCCTACTTATCTCTGGGGCCAACGTCCTGACTTTC	CASSLLISGANVLTF
TRBD1	TRBJ2-7	NA	TRBV30	TGTGCCTCTACATCATCCGGGACAGGGACGGGAGAGCAGTACTTC	CASTSSGTGTGEQYF
TRBD2	TRBJ2-3	NA	TRBV19	TGTGCCAGCAAGGTGGGGACTAGCGGTCATACGCAGTATTTT	CASKVGTSGHTQYF
TRBD2	TRBJ2-2	NA	TRBV5-4	TGTGCCAGCAGCTTGATAGCGGGGATGAACACCGGGGAGCTGTTTTTT	CASSLIAGMNTGELFF
NA	TRBJ1-5	NA	TRBV7-8	TGTGCCAGCAGCTTAGCGACGGAGGGCAATCAGCCCCAGCATTTT	CASSLATEGNQPQHF
NA	TRBJ1-1	NA	TRBV2	TGTGCCAGCAGTGAAACAGAAATCAGGGGCACTGAAGCTTTCTTT	CASSETEIRGTEAFF
TRBD1	TRBJ2-7	NA	TRBV25-1	TGTGCCAGCAGCCCAGGGGGCGCGACTTGGGAGCAGTACTTC	CASSPGGATWEQYF
NA	TRBJ2-2	NA	TRBV12-3/TRBV12-4	TGTGCCAGTACCAAAGGGGCCGGGGAGCTGTTTTTT	CASTKGAGELFF
NA	TRBJ1-1	NA	TRBV20-1	TGCAGTGCTAGTTTTCTGACTCGGGACACTGAAGCTTTCTTT	CSASFLTRDTEAFF
NA	TRBJ1-4	few	TRBV5-1	TGCGCCAGCAGCCCGGCGGACATCGGCGAAAAACTGTTTTTT	CASSPADIGEKLFF
TRBD2	TRBJ2-1	NA	TRBV4-2	TGTGCCAGCAGCCCCCCTAGCGGGAGTGTTAGTTCCTACAATGAGCAGTTCTTC	CASSPPSGSVSSYNEQFF
TRBD1	TRBJ1-1	NA	TRBV25-1	TGTGCCAGCAGTCCGCCGACAGGGGACACTGAAGCTTTCTTT	CASSPPTGDTEAFF
NA	TRBJ2-7	NA	TRBV6-5	TGTGCCAGCAGGATTGAGACCTACGAGCAGTACTTC	CASRIETYEQYF
NA	TRBJ1-3	NA	TRBV5-4	TGTGCCAGCAGCTTGGTAGGGGTCGGAAACACCATATATTTT	CASSLVGVGNTIYF
NA	TRBJ1-4	once	TRBV7-6	TGTGCCAGCAGCTTCCACAGGGAAGGGGCTAATGAAAAACTGTTTTTT	CASSFHREGANEKLFF
NA	TRBJ2-3	NA	TRBV7-2	TGTGCCAGCACCAGGCAGGCCTCGTATCCCACAGATACGCAGTATTTT	CASTRQASYPTDTQYF
TRBD2	TRBJ2-1	NA	TRBV18	TGTGCCAGCTCACCGGGGGGGACGGTCTACAATGAGCAGTTCTTC	CASSPGGTVYNEQFF
TRBD1	TRBJ2-2	once	TRBV30	TGTGCCTGGAGCCGGGGACAGGGGCACACCGGGGAGCTGTTTTTT	CAWSRGQGHTGELFF
NA	TRBJ1-2	once	TRBV19	TGTGCCAGTACCGTCTGGGAGACCCAGAACTATGGCTACACCTTC	CASTVWETQNYGYTF
TRBD2	TRBJ2-1	NA	TRBV7-2	TGTGCCAGCAGCCTCCTAGCGGGACCGTTGAGTAGCTCCTACAATGAGCAGTTCTTC	CASSLLAGPLSSSYNEQFF
TRBD2	TRBJ2-3	NA	TRBV10-3	TGTGCCATCAGAGGAAGCGGGGGGGACACAGATACGCAGTATTTT	CAIRGSGGDTDTQYF
NA	TRBJ1-2	NA	TRBV15	TGTGCCACCAGCAGAGTTAACGGAGCGTTCTATGGCTACACCTTC	CATSRVNGAFYGYTF
TRBD1	TRBJ2-7	NA	TRBV15	TGTGCCACCAGCATCGACAGGGGGCTATACGAGCAGTACTTC	CATSIDRGLYEQYF
TRBD1	TRBJ2-7	NA	TRBV30	TGTGCCTGGAGTGTACAGGGGGTAGCCGAGCAGTACTTC	CAWSVQGVAEQYF
NA	TRBJ2-1	NA	TRBV27	TGTGCCAGCAGCTCGGGCGAGTGGAGGGTTCAGTTCTTC	CASSSGEWRVQFF
NA	TRBJ2-7	NA	TRBV19	TGTGCCAGTAGTATAGGGGACTTGTCCTACGAGCAGTACTTC	CASSIGDLSYEQYF
NA	TRBJ1-2	NA	TRBV5-1	TGCGCCAGCAGCTTCCGGGGTATCGAGGGCTACACCTTC	CASSFRGIEGYTF
TRBD1	TRBJ1-6	NA	TRBV7-2	TGTGCCAGCACATATTGGGGCAGACAGGGAAGTTCACCCCTCCACTTT	CASTYWGRQGSSPLHF
NA	TRBJ1-1	NA	TRBV6-5	TGTGCCAGCACCTTGGACAGACAGAGCGTTGAAGCTTTCTTT	CASTLDRQSVEAFF
NA	TRBJ1-1	NA	TRBV5-1	TGCGCCAGCAGCTTAACAGGACAGTTGAACACTGAAGCTTTCTTT	CASSLTGQLNTEAFF
NA	TRBJ1-2	NA	TRBV21-1	TGTGCCAGCAGCAAAGCTGGGGAGGTCCCGAGGAATTATGGCTACACCTTC	CASSKAGEVPRNYGYTF
TRBD1	TRBJ1-2	once	TRBV3-1/TRBV3-2	TGTGCCAGCAGCGCAGGGGGAGACTATGGCTACACCTTC	CASSAGGDYGYTF
TRBD1	TRBJ1-3	NA	TRBV19	TGTGCCAGTATCAGACAGGGTCACTCTGGAAACACCATATATTTT	CASIRQGHSGNTIYF
TRBD1	TRBJ1-1	NA	TRBV4-3	TGCGCCAGCAGCCAAGAACTACAGGGGCGCCAAGACATGAACACTGAAGCTTTCTTT	CASSQELQGRQDMNTEAFF
NA	TRBJ1-5	NA	TRBV19	TGTGCCAGTAGTATGTCGAGCTCCTACAATCAGCCCCAGCATTTT	CASSMSSSYNQPQHF
NA	TRBJ2-7	NA	TRBV5-1	TGCGCCAGCAGCTTATCGGGGTTCTCCTACGAGCAGTACTTC	CASSLSGFSYEQYF
TRBD2	TRBJ2-7	NA	TRBV7-2	TGTGCCAGCAGCTTATTCGGGAGGAACTACGAGCAGTACTTC	CASSLFGRNYEQYF
TRBD2	TRBJ2-1	NA	TRBV2	TGTGCCAGCAGTGAAGCGAACCTAGCGGGAGGGTGGTACAATGAGCAGTTCTTC	CASSEANLAGGWYNEQFF
NA	TRBJ2-7	NA	TRBV21-1	TGTGCCAGCAGCGTGGACTTAAATTTCCTCGAGCAGTACTTC	CASSVDLNFLEQYF
TRBD2	TRBJ2-6	NA	TRBV24-1	TGTGCCACCAGTGATTCCTATTCGGGGGGGAGTGGGGCCAACGTCCTGACTTTC	CATSDSYSGGSGANVLTF
NA	TRBJ2-1	NA	TRBV2	TGTGCCAGCAGTGAACTCAGGGCGCGGGGTGAGCAGTTCTTC	CASSELRARGEQFF
NA	TRBJ1-2	NA	TRBV28	TGTGCCAGCAGTTATCACCCAGGGGATAACTATGGCTACACCTTC	CASSYHPGDNYGYTF
NA	TRBJ1-2	NA	TRBV7-9	TGTGCCAGCAGCCCGAGAGGTGGGGGGTATCGGAAGGAGGCCTTC	CASSPRGGGYRKEAF
NA	TRBJ2-5	NA	TRBV11-2	TGTGCCAGCAGCAGGGAGCAGGAGACCCAGTACTTC	CASSREQETQYF
NA	TRBJ1-4	NA	TRBV5-1	TGCGCCAGCAGCCATGGACAATCCCCTGAAAAACTGTTTTTT	CASSHGQSPEKLFF
NA	TRBJ2-3	NA	TRBV7-8	TGTGCCAGCAGCCAGCAGGGAGATACGCAGTATTTT	CASSQQGDTQYF
NA	TRBJ2-3	NA	TRBV21-1	TGTGCCAGCAGCAGTCCGGGACTAGCGGGAGTTGATACGCAGTATTTT	CASSSPGLAGVDTQYF
TRBD1	TRBJ1-4	NA	TRBV4-1	TGCGCCAGCAGCGCCAGACAGACAGGGTTCCAAGAAAAACTGTTTTTT	CASSARQTGFQEKLFF
TRBD1	TRBJ1-5	NA	TRBV3-1/TRBV3-2	TGTGCCAGCAGCCAAGCCGGCCACAGGGGTTTCGGGCCCCAGCATTTT	CASSQAGHRGFGPQHF
NA	TRBJ1-1	NA	TRBV7-2	TGTGCCAGCACCCGACGTAGGGAGACTGAAGCTTTCTTT	CASTRRRETEAFF
NA	TRBJ2-1	once	TRBV27	TGTGCCAGCAGTTCCGAGCTCCTGTACTACAATGAGCAGTTCTTC	CASSSELLYYNEQFF
NA	TRBJ1-1	NA	TRBV6-5	TGTGCCAGCAGCTATGACAGGTTACTTGAAGCTTTCTTT	CASSYDRLLEAFF